The 18 T cell receptor beta chains presented below share a single source sample, sequenced in a study of shared clonotypes between healthy human individuals. Profiling relied on immunoSEQ multiplex PCR, and the TCRdb table lists in-frame clones only, not all of them. The sample lists 2,500,000 or so clones, around nine tenths occurring once. The sample consisted of naive CD4+ T cells sorted from blood. The subset: CD45RA+ positively selected. The source is a man younger than 35 in good health.

The chain carries TRBV5-6 and TRBJ1-1; a weak D match, TRBD1 (5 bases). Germline V gene sequence: CDR1 SGHDT, CDR2 YYEEEE. The CDR3 contains 15 residues. V lost 0 bases and J lost 1, with 10 bases in between. The CDR3 spells CASSLADRPNTEAFF. CDR3 nucleotide sequence: TGTGCCAGCAGCTTGGCTGACAGACCGAACACTGAAGCTTTCTTT. Full variable domain (rest looked up from reference TRBV5-6 and TRBJ1-1): DAGVTQSPTHLIKTRGQQVTLRCSPKSGHDTVSWYQQALGQGPQFIFQYYEEEERQRGNFPDRFSGHQFPNYSSELNVNALLLGDSALYLCASSLADRPNTEAFFGQGTRLTVV.

The V call is TRBV6-5, the J call TRBJ1-2; maybe TRBD1 (6 bases). V was cut by 6 bases and J by 7 bases, with 21 bases left in between. Germline CDR1 MNHEY, CDR2 SVGAGI. This CDR3 has 15 amino acids. The CDR3 DNA sequence: TGTGCCAGCAGGACGCATGAGGGGGAAGGAGGTGGCTACACCTTC. It specifies CASRTHEGEGGGYTF.

The J gene is TRBJ2-1, the V gene TRBV11-3; possible D gene TRBD1, 6 bases. Trimming took off 4 bases at V and 9 bases at J, with 7 bases between the two ends. CDR1 SGHNT and CDR2 YENEEA come from the germline V gene. The CDR3 extends over 11 amino acids. The CDR3 loop is CASSSGVEQFF. The CDR3 DNA is TGTGCCAGCAGCTCAGGGGTTGAGCAGTTCTTC.

The V and J genes are TRBV6-6 and TRBJ1-6, with 11 bases aligning to TRBD1. V shed 4 bases, J shed 6 bases, and the junction held 2 bases outside the gene matches. This CDR3 contains 15 residues. Germline V gene sequence: CDR1 MNHNY, CDR2 SVGAGI (reference sequence). The CDR3 DNA is TGTGCCAGCAGTTTTGGGACAGGGGGTAATTCACCCCTCCACTTT. Its protein is CASSFGTGGNSPLHF.

The chain is built from TRBV7-2 and TRBJ1-5; D is perhaps TRBD1 (5 bases). With 5 bases removed from V and 1 base from J, the gap between germline ends came to 9 bases. Germline V gene data show CDR1 as SGHTA and CDR2 as FQGNSA. The CDR3 is made up of 14 amino acids. CDR3 in amino acids: CASSPDTSNQPQHF. In DNA form, the CDR3 reads TGTGCCAGCAGCCCGGACACGAGCAATCAGCCCCAGCATTTT.

The chain joins TRBV5-1 to TRBJ2-7, with 8 bases aligning to TRBD1. This CDR3 comprises 15 residues. The germline CDR1 and CDR2 sequences are SGHRS and YFSETQ. V was clipped by 5 bases and J by 1 base; unmatched bases: 8. CDR3 sequence (DNA): TGCGCCAGCAGTCCTATGACAGGGGATTCCTACGAGCAGTACTTC. It specifies CASSPMTGDSYEQYF. Complete variable domain (other parts from reference TRBV5-1 and TRBJ2-7): KAGVTQTPRYLIKTRGQQVTLSCSPISGHRSVSWYQQTPGQGLQFLFEYFSETQRNKGNFPGRFSGRQFSNSRSEMNVSTLELGDSALYLCASSPMTGDSYEQYFGPGTRLTVT.

The J gene is TRBJ1-5, the V gene TRBV18, with unresolved D. The CDR3 runs 15 residues. The V end was cut by 1 base, the J end by 3 bases, with 10 bases between. Germline values: CDR1 KGHSH, CDR2 LQKENI. The chain's CDR3 is CASSPLGTNNQPQHF. CDR3 nucleotide sequence: TGTGCCAGCTCACCACTCGGAACAAACAATCAGCCCCAGCATTTT.

CDR3 in amino acids: CASSLRDQASPLHF. Written as DNA, the CDR3 is TGTGCCAGCAGCTTAAGGGACCAGGCTTCACCCCTCCACTTT. The V and J genes are TRBV7-6 and TRBJ1-6, with D possibly TRBD1 on 5 matching bases. The V gene's germline CDR1 is SGHVS and CDR2 FNYEAQ. This CDR3 comprises 14 residues. Trimming shortened V by 2 bases and J by 9 bases, and 11 bases separated the two germline ends. Combining the CDR3 with reference TRBV7-6 and TRBJ1-6 gives the whole variable domain GAGVSQSPRYKVTKRGQDVALRCDPISGHVSLYWYRQALGQGPEFLTYFNYEAQQDKSGLPNDRFSAERPEGSISTLTIQRTEQRDSAMYRCASSLRDQASPLHFGNGTRLTVT.

The V call is TRBV6-1, the J call TRBJ2-7; no definite D call. This CDR3 contains 13 residues. Germline CDR1 and CDR2: MNHNS and SASEGT. V was cut by 8 bases and J by 5 bases, with 16 bases left in between. The CDR3 loop reads CASLQPIGHEQYF. The CDR3 coding sequence is TGTGCCAGCCTGCAACCGATTGGCCACGAGCAGTACTTC.

Note on this clone: The same CDR3 is also encoded by other DNA sequences in this sample. Here the CDR3 DNA reads TGTGCCAGCAGCAGCACAGGGGGCCCCTACGAGCAGTACTTC. Its translation: CASSSTGGPYEQYF. This chain joins TRBV6-5 and TRBJ2-7, with TRBD1 identical over 9 bases. This CDR3 has 14 amino acids. Germline V gene data show CDR1 as MNHEY and CDR2 as SVGAGI. The V segment lost 6 bases and the J segment 2 bases; nucleotides outside the gene matches: 5.

This clone was counted between two and nine times. The chain recombines TRBV5-1 with TRBJ2-4, with a possible D match to TRBD1 (5 bases). The V and J ends lost 0 bases and 9 bases respectively, with 7 bases between them. The CDR3 has 12 amino acids. The germline gives CDR1 SGHRS, CDR2 YFSETQ. The CDR3, as DNA: TGCGCCAGCAGCTTGGCAGGGCGCATTCAGTACTTC. The encoded protein is CASSLAGRIQYF.

This clone has a single count. The chain couples TRBV4-3 to TRBJ1-5; no clear D. The CDR3 sequence is 14 residues long. CDR1 and CDR2 from the germline V gene are LGHNA and YSLEER. The ends were cut back, 4 bases at V and 4 bases at J, with 11 bases in the middle. The CDR3 coding sequence is TGCGCCAGCAGCCCCGAGTACCGAAATCAGCCCCAGCATTTT. It is translated as CASSPEYRNQPQHF.

This clone was seen only a few times. The chain employs TRBV18 and TRBJ1-1; TRBD1 matches at 7 bases. The CDR3 runs to 16 residues. With 3 bases clipped from V and 4 bases from J, the junction kept 11 bases outside the gene matches. The germline V gene encodes CDR1 KGHSH and CDR2 LQKENI. The CDR3 loop reads CASSPRGGTVPTEAFF. DNA for the CDR3: TGTGCCAGCTCACCGAGAGGGGGGACAGTTCCCACTGAAGCTTTCTTT.

Remarks on this clone: This same CDR3 is encoded by further DNA sequences in the sample. This rearrangement joins TRBV5-1 to TRBJ2-7; TRBD2 might be the D (6 bases). V was clipped by 0 bases and J by 2 bases, with 9 bases between them. There are 14 residues in the CDR3. CDR1 is SGHRS, CDR2 YFSETQ, per germline. CDR3 bases: TGCGCCAGCAGCTTGGTTAGCGGTGCCTACGAGCAGTACTTC. Protein: CASSLVSGAYEQYF.

The chain carries TRBV29-1 and TRBJ1-3; D uncertain. Germline V gene sequence: CDR1 SQVTM, CDR2 ANQGSEA. CDR3 length: 14 residues. The germline V and J ends were trimmed by 7 bases and 2 bases, with 15 bases remaining between them. The CDR3 nucleotides are TGCAGCGCCCGCCCGGCGGGCGCTGGAAACACCATATATTTT. Its protein is CSARPAGAGNTIYF.

The chain is built from TRBV11-2 and TRBJ1-2; D is undetermined. Trimming shortened V by 2 bases and J by 4 bases, and 14 bases separated the two germline ends. This CDR3 spans 15 amino acids. Per germline, CDR1 SGHAT and CDR2 FQNNGV. In DNA, the CDR3 is TGTGCCAGCAGCTTACTAACGGGAGGGCTCTATGGCTACACCTTC. This sequence encodes CASSLLTGGLYGYTF.

The V gene is TRBV30, the J gene TRBJ2-7; weak D call: TRBD2 (6 bases). This CDR3 contains 14 residues. Germline V CDR1 and CDR2: GTSNPN, SVGIG (reference sequence). With 4 bases removed from V and 2 bases from J, the gap between germline ends came to 15 bases. The CDR3 reads CAWTLGGIAYEQYF. In DNA, the CDR3 is TGTGCCTGGACTCTTGGGGGGATTGCCTACGAGCAGTACTTC.

To note about this clone: The sample contains more than one DNA sequence encoding this CDR3. V gene TRBV5-1 combines with J gene TRBJ2-7; D perhaps matches TRBD2 (5 bases). V shed 3 bases and J shed 1 base, with 5 bases lying between them. The CDR3 loop spans 12 amino acids. Germline V gene lookup returns CDR1 SGHRS and CDR2 YFSETQ. This CDR3 reads CASSSGSYEQYF. CDR3 DNA sequence: TGCGCCAGCAGCTCGGGGTCCTACGAGCAGTACTTC. The complete variable domain, with remaining parts taken from reference TRBV5-1 and TRBJ2-7, reads KAGVTQTPRYLIKTRGQQVTLSCSPISGHRSVSWYQQTPGQGLQFLFEYFSETQRNKGNFPGRFSGRQFSNSRSEMNVSTLELGDSALYLCASSSGSYEQYFGPGTRLTVT.